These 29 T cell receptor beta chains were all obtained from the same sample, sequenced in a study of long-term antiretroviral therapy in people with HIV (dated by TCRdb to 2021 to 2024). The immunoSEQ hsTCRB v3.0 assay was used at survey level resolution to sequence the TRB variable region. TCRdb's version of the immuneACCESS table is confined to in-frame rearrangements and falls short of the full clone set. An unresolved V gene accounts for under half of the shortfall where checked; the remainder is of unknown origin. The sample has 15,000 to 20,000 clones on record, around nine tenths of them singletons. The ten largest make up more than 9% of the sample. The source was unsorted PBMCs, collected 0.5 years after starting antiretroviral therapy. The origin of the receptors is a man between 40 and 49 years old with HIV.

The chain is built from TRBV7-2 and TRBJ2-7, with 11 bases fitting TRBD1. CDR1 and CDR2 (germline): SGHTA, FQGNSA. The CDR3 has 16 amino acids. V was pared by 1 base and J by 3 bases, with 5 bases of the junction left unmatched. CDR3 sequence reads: CASSLVGTGGYYEQYF. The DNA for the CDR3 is TGTGCCAGCAGCTTAGTGGGGACAGGGGGATACTACGAGCAGTACTTC.

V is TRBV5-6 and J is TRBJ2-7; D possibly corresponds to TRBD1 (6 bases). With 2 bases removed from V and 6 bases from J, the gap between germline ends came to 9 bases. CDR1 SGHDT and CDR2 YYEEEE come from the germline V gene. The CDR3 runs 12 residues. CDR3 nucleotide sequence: TGTGCCAGCAGCTTCCTGGGGGCCGAGCAGTACTTC. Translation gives CASSFLGAEQYF.

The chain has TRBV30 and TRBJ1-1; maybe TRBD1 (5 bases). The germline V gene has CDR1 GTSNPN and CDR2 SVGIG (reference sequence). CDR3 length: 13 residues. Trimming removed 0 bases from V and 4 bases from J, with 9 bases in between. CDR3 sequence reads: CAWSVGVVTEAFF. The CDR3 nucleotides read TGTGCCTGGAGTGTAGGGGTGGTCACTGAAGCTTTCTTT.

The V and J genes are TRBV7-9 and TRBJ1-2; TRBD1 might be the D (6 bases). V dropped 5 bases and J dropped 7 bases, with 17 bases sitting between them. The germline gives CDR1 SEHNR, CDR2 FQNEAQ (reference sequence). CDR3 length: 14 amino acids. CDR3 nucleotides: TGTGCCAGCAGCCACTCGGGGGGCGCCGGTGGCTACACCTTC. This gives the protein CASSHSGGAGGYTF.

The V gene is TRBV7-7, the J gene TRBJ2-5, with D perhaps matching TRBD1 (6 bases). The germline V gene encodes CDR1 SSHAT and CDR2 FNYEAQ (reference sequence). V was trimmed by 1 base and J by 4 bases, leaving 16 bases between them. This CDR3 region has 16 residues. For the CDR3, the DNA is TGTGCCAGCAGCTTAGGTGGCCAGGGGATTGTAGAGACCCAGTACTTC. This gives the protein CASSLGGQGIVETQYF.

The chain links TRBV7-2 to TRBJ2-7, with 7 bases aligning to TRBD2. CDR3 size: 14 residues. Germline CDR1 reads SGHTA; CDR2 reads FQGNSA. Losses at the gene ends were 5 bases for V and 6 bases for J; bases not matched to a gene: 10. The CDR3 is CASSPRRSGGEQYF. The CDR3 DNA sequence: TGTGCCAGCAGCCCCCGTCGATCGGGAGGCGAGCAGTACTTC.

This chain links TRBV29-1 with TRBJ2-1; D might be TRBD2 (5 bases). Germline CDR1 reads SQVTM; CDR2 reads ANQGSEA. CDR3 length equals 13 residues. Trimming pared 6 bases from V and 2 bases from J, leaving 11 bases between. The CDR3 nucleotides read TGCAGCGTCCCGGGAAAGGCCTACAATGAGCAGTTCTTC. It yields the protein CSVPGKAYNEQFF.

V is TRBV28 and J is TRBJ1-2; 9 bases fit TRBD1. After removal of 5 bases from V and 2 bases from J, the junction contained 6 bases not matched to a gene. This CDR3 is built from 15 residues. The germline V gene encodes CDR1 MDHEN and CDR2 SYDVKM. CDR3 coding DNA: TGTGCCAGCAGTCCATCCGGGACAGGGAACTATGGCTACACCTTC. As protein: CASSPSGTGNYGYTF.

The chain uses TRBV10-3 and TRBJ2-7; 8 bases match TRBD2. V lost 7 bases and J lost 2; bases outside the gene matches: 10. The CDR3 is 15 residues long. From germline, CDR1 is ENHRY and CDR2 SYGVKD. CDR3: CAIKDGGASTYEQYF. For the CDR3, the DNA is TGTGCCATCAAAGACGGGGGGGCATCTACCTACGAGCAGTACTTC.

CDR3 nucleotides: TGTGCCAGCAGTTTCATACAGGGGAACGCAGATACGCAGTATTTT. Amino acids: CASSFIQGNADTQYF. The V gene is TRBV6-5, the J gene TRBJ2-3, with 7 positions matching TRBD1. The CDR3 is 15 residues long. Germline CDR1 MNHEY, CDR2 SVGAGI. The J segment lost 4 bases and the V segment lost 4 bases, leaving 8 bases of the junction unmatched.

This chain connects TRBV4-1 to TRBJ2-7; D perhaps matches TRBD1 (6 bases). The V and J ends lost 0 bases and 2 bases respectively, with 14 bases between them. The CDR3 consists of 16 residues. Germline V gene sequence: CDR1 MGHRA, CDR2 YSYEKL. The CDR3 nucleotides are TGCGCCAGCAGCCAAGATTCCTCCGGGACAACCTACGAGCAGTACTTC. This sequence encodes CASSQDSSGTTYEQYF.

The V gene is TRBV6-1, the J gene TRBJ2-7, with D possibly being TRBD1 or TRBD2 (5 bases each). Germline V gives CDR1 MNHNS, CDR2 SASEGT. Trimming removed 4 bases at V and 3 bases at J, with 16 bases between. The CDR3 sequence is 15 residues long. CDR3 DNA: TGTGCCAGCAGTGGGACCCGGGACCCTAACTACGAGCAGTACTTC. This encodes CASSGTRDPNYEQYF.

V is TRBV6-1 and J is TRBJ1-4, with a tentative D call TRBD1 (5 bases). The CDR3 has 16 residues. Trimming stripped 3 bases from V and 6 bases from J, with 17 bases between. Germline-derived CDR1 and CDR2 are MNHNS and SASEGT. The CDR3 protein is CASSELPRGGYEKLFF. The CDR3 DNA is TGTGCCAGCAGTGAGCTTCCACGGGGGGGATATGAAAAACTGTTTTTT.

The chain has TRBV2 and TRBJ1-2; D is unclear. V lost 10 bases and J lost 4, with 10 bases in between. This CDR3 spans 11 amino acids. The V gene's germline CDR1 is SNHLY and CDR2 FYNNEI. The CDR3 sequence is CATRALYGYTF. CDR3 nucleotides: TGTGCCACCCGGGCTCTCTATGGCTACACCTTC.

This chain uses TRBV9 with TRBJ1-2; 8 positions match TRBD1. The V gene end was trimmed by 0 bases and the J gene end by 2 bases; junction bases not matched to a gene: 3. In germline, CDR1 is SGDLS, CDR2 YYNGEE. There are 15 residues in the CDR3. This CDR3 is CASSVEGTGNYGYTF. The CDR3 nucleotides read TGTGCCAGCAGCGTAGAGGGGACAGGAAACTATGGCTACACCTTC.

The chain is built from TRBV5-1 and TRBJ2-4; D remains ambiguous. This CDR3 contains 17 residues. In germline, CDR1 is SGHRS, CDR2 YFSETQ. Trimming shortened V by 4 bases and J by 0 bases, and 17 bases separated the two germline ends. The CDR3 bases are TGCGCCAGCAGCCCCGAACCGACTCAGCTAGCCAAAAACATTCAGTACTTC. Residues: CASSPEPTQLAKNIQYF.

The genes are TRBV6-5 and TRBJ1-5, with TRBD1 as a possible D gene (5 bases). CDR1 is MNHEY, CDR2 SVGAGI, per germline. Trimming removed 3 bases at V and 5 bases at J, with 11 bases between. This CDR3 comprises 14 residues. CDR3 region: CASSYKGSHQPQHF. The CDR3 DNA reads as TGTGCCAGCAGTTATAAGGGGTCGCATCAGCCCCAGCATTTT.

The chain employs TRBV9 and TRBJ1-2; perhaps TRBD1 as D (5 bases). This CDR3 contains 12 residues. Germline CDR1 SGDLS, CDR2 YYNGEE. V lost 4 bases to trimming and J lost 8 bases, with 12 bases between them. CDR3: CASSSLGGGYTF. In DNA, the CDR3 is TGTGCCAGCAGCTCACTGGGGGGAGGCTACACCTTC.

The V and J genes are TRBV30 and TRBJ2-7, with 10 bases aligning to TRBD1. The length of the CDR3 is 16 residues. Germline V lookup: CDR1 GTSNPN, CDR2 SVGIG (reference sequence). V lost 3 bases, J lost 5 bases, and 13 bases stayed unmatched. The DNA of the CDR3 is TGTGCCTGGAGACACACCCCGGACAGGGGGTGGAACGAGCAGTACTTC. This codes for CAWRHTPDRGWNEQYF.

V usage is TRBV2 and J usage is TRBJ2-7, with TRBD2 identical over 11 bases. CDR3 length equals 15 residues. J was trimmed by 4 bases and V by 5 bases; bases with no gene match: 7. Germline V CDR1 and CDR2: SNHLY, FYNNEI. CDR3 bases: TGTGCCAGCAGTCCAACTAGCGGGGGATCTTACGAGCAGTACTTC. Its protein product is CASSPTSGGSYEQYF.

The CDR3 coding sequence is TGTGCCAGCAGCGGACTAGCGGGGCTCAATGAGCAGTTCTTC. Translation: CASSGLAGLNEQFF. The chain recombines TRBV25-1 with TRBJ2-1; 12 bases agree with TRBD2. This CDR3 is built from 14 residues. The germline CDR1 and CDR2 sequences are MGHDK and SYGVNS. Losses at the gene ends were 6 bases for V and 6 bases for J; bases not matched to a gene: 3.

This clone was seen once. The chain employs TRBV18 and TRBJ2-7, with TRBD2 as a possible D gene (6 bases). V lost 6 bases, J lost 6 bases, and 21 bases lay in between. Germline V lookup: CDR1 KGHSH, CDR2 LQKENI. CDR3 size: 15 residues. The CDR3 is CASSRREPGTVEQYF. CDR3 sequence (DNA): TGTGCCAGCTCTCGACGGGAGCCCGGTACGGTCGAGCAGTACTTC. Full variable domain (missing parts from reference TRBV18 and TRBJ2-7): NAGVMQNPRHLVRRRGQEARLRCSPMKGHSHVYWYRQLPEEGLKFMVYLQKENIIDESGMPKERFSAEFPKEGPSILRIQQVVRGDSAAYFCASSRREPGTVEQYFGPGTRLTVT.

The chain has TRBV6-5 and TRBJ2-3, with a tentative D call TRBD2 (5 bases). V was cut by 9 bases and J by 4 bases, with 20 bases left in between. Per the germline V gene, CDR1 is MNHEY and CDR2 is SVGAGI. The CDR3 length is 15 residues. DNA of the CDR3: TGTGCCAGAAAAAGGGCCGGGGTTACCTCAGATACGCAGTATTTT. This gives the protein CARKRAGVTSDTQYF.

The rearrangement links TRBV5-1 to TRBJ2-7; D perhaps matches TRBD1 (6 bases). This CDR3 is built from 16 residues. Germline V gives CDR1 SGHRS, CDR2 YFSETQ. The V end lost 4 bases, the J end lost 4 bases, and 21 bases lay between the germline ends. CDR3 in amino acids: CASSPTPGGGEYEQYF. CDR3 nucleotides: TGCGCCAGCAGCCCAACCCCTGGGGGCGGAGAATACGAGCAGTACTTC.

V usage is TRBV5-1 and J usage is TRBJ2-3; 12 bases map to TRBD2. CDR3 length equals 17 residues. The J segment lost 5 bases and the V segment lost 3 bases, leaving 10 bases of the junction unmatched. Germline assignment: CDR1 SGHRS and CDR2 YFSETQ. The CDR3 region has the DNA TGCGCCAGCAGCTCAGGACTAGCGGGGACTTTGGGAGATACGCAGTATTTT. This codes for CASSSGLAGTLGDTQYF.

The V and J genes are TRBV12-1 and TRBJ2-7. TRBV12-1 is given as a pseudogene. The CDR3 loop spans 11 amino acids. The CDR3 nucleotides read TGTGCCAGCCTTCGGGCTAAGAAACGGTACTTC. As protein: CASLRAKKRYF.

The CDR3 nucleotides are TGTGCCAGTAGTATTAGCGGGGGGGCCGCGCAGTACTTC. Amino acids: CASSISGGAAQYF. The rearrangement joins TRBV19 to TRBJ2-7; 11 bases map to TRBD2. This CDR3 contains 13 residues. V dropped 3 bases and J dropped 9; count of bases not matched to a gene: 4. CDR1 is LNHDA and CDR2 is SQIVND in the germline V gene (reference sequence).

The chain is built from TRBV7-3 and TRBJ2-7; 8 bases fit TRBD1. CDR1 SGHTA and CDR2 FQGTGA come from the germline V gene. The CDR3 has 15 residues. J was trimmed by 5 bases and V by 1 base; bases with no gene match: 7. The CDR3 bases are TGTGCCAGCAGCTTAAATGGACAGGGCAACAACGAGCAGTACTTC. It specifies CASSLNGQGNNEQYF.

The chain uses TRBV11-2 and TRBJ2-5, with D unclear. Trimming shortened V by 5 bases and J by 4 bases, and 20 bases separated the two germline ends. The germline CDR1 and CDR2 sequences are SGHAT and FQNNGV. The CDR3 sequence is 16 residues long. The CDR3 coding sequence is TGTGCCAGCAGCCGCACGTACAGCACCTTACTAGAGACCCAGTACTTC. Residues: CASSRTYSTLLETQYF.